The 3 T cell receptor beta chains listed next were all sequenced from one sample in a study of control samples from healthy donors and cancer patients. Profiling relied on immunoSEQ multiplex PCR, and the TCRdb table lists in-frame clones only, not all of them. The sample carries about 130,000 clones, 70% to 90% recorded once. What was sequenced was blood. These receptors originate from a man aged 45-60 years in good health.

The rearrangement joins TRBV5-4 to TRBJ1-2; weak D call: TRBD1 (5 bases). Trimming stripped 1 base from V and 1 base from J, with 8 bases between. This CDR3 is built from 14 residues. Germline V gene data show CDR1 as SGHNT and CDR2 as YYREEE (reference sequence). DNA for the CDR3: TGTGCCAGCAGCTTGACAGGATTTAACTATGGCTACACCTTC. Its translation is CASSLTGFNYGYTF.

J is TRBJ2-1 and V is TRBV5-1, with 8 bases matching TRBD1. Looked up from germline, CDR1 is SGHRS and CDR2 is YFSETQ. The CDR3 totals 13 residues. The V and J ends lost 4 bases and 9 bases, in that order; junction bases with no gene match: 6. The DNA of the CDR3 is TGCGCCAGCAGCACCGGGACAGGTGGTGAGCAGTTCTTC. It specifies CASSTGTGGEQFF.

In nucleotides, the CDR3 is TGTGCCAGCAGCCGGACAGGGGCCACTGAAGCTTTCTTT. Its translation: CASSRTGATEAFF. The V gene is TRBV28, the J gene TRBJ1-1, with 9 bases identical to TRBD1. Germline values: CDR1 MDHEN, CDR2 SYDVKM. This CDR3 is built from 13 residues. With V trimmed by 6 bases and J by 4 bases, 3 bases remained unmatched.